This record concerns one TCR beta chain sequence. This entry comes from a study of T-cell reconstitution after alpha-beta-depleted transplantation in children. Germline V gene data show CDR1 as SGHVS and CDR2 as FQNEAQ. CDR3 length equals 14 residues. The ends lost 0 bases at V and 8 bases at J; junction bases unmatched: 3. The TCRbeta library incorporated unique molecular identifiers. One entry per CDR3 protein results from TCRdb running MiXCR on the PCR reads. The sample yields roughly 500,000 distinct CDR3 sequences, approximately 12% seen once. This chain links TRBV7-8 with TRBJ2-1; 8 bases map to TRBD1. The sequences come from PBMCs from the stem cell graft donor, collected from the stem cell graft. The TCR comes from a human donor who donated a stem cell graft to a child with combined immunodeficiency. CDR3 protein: CASSLADRGYEQFF. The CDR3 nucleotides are TGTGCCAGCAGCTTAGCAGACAGGGGCTATGAGCAGTTCTTC.